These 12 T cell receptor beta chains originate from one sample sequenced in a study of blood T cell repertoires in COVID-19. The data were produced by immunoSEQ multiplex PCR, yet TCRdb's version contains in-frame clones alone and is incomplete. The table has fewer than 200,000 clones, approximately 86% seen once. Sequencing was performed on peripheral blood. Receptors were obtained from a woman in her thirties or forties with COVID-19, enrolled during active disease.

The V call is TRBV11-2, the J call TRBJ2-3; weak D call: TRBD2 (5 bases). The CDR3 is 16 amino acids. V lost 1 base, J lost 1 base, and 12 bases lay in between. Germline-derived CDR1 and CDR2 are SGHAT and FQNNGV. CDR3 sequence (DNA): TGTGCCAGCAGCTTAGGGACCAGCGGTGGCACAGATACGCAGTATTTT. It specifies CASSLGTSGGTDTQYF.

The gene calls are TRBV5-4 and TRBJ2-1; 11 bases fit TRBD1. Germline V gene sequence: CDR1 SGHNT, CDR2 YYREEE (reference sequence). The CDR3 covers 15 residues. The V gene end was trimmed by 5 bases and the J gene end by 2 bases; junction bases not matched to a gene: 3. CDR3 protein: CASSGQGAAYNEQFF. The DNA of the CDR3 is TGTGCCAGCAGTGGACAGGGGGCGGCCTACAATGAGCAGTTCTTC.

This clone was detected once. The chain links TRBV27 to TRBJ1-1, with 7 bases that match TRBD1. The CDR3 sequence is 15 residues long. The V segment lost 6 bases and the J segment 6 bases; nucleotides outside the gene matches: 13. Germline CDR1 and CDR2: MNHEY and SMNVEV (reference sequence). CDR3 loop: CASSSEGAGVSEAFF. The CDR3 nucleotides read TGTGCCAGCAGCTCCGAGGGGGCTGGTGTCTCTGAAGCTTTCTTT.

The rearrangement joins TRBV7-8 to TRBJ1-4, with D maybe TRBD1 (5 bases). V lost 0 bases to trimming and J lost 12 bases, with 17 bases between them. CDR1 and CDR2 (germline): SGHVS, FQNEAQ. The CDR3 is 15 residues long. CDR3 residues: CASSLAIRQLDELFF. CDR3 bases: TGTGCCAGCAGCTTAGCTATTCGACAGTTGGATGAACTGTTTTTT.

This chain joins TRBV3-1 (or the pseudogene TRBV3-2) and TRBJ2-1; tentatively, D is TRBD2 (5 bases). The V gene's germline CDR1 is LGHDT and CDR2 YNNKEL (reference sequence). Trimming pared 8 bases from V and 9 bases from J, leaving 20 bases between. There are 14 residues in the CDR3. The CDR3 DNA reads TGTGCCAGCGCCCCTACTAGGACTTCCCTTGAGCAGTTCTTC. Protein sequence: CASAPTRTSLEQFF.

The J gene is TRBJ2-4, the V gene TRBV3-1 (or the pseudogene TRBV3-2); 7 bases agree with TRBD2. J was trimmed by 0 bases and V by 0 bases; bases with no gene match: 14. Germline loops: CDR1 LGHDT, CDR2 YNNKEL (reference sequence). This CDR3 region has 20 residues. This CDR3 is CASSQEPGASGEGAKNIQYF. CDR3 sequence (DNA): TGTGCCAGCAGCCAAGAGCCCGGGGCTAGCGGCGAAGGAGCCAAAAACATTCAGTACTTC.

The CDR3 is CASREYNEKLFF. CDR3 sequence (DNA): TGTGCCAGCAGAGAGTATAATGAAAAACTGTTTTTT. The chain links TRBV28 to TRBJ1-4; D ambiguous. V shed 6 bases and J shed 4 bases, with 6 bases lying between them. The CDR3 runs 12 residues. Germline CDR1 reads MDHEN; CDR2 reads SYDVKM.

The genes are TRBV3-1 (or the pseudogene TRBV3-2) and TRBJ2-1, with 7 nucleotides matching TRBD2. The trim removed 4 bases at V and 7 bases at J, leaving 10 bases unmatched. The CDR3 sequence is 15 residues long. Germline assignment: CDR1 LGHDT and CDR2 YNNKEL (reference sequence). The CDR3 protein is CASSLHPGGLNEQFF. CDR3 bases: TGTGCCAGCAGCCTCCACCCCGGGGGGTTAAATGAGCAGTTCTTC.

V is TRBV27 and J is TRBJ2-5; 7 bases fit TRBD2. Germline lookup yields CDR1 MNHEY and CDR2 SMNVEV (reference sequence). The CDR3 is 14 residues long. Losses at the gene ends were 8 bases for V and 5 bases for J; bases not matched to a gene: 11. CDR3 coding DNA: TGTGCCAGCGGGAGGGACCAGGCGGCGGAGACCCAGTACTTC. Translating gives CASGRDQAAETQYF.

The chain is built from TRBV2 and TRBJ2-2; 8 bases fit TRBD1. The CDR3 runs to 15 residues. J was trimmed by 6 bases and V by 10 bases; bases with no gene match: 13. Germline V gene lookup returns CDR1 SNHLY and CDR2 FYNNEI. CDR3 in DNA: TGTGCCACCCGGTTGGGCAGGGGGCGCGCCGGGGAGCTGTTTTTT. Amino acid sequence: CATRLGRGRAGELFF.

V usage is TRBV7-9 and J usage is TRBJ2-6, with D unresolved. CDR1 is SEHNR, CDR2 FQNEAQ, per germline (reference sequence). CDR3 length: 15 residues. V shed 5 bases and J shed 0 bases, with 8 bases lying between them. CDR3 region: CASSLVGSGANVLTF. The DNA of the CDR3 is TGTGCCAGCAGCCTAGTCGGCTCTGGGGCCAACGTCCTGACTTTC.

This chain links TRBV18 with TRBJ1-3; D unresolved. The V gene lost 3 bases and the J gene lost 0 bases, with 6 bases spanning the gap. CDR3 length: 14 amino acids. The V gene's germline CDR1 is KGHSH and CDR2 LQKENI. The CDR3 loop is CASSPEVSGNTIYF. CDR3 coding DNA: TGTGCCAGCTCACCGGAGGTCTCTGGAAACACCATATATTTT.